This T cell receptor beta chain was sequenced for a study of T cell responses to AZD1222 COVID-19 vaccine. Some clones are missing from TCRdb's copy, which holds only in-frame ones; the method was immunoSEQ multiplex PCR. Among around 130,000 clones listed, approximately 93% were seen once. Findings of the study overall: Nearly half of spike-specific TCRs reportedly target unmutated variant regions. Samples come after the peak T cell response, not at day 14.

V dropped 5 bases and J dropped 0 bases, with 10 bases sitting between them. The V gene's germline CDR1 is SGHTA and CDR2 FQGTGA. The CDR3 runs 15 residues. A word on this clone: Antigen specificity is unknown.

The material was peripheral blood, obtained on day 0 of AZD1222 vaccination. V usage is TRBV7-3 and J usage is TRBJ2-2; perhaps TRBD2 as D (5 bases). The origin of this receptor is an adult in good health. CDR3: CASSPRGANTGELFF. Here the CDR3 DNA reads TGTGCCAGCAGCCCCCGGGGAGCGAACACCGGGGAGCTGTTTTTT.